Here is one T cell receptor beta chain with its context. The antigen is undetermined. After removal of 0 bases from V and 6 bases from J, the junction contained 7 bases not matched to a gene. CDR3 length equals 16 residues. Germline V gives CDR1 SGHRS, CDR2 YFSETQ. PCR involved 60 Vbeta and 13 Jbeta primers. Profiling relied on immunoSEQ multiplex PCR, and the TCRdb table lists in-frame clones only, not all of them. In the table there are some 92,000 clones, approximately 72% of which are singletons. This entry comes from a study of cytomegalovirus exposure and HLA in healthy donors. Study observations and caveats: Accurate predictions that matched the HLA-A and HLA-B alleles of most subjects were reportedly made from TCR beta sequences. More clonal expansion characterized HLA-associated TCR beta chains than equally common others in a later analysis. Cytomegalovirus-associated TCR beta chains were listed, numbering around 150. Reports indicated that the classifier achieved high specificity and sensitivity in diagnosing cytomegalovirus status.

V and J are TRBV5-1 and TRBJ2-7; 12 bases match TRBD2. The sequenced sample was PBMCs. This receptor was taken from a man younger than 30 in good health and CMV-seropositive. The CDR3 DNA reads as TGCGCCAGCAGCTTGGCGTCTAGCGGGGGGGCGAGCGAGCAGTACTTC. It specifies CASSLASSGGASEQYF.